This T cell receptor beta chain was documented in a study of spatial heterogeneity in lung cancer (dated 2019 in TCRdb). A note on the overall study: More beta-chain than alpha-chain transcripts were consistently detected, likely reflecting higher beta-chain transcript abundance. At surgery, 220 tumor regions, almost 65 matched nontumor lung samples and 56 PBMC samples were TCR-sequenced for both alpha and beta chains. TCR repertoire features were related to nonsynonymous mutation counts determined by whole-exome sequencing of tumor tissue. TCR alpha and beta repertoires were quantitatively compared across multiple tumor regions, matched nontumor lung and blood in non-small cell lung cancer. In the raw uncorrected reads, each unique combination of TCR and UMI appeared more than ten times on average.

The library was prepared using 5' RACE. TCRdb names NextSeq 500 as the instrument used. The TCR library protocol attached a unique molecular identifier to each TCR cDNA molecule to allow correction of PCR and sequencing errors. In the original analysis: TCR identification, UMI-based error correction and CDR3 extraction were performed with Decombinator tools. Expanded TCRs were defined as those above a frequency of 2 per 1,000, corresponding to the top 1% of the tumor frequency distribution. Renyi diversity was calculated using the R vegan package after each repertoire was subsampled 100 times to 5,000 TCRs. CDR3 similarity networks were built from amino acid triplet string-kernel similarity, with CDR3s being connected when pairwise similarity was above 0.82. TCRdb reprocessed the public reads (quality trimming at Q25 with fastp, clone calling with MiXCR) and kept in-frame beta chains. One record per CDR3 amino acid sequence lists the most common genes and DNA. These V and J calls derive from TCRdb rather than the authors' analysis. The table for this sample lists 89,000 or so distinct CDR3 sequences; 15% to 20% of them were counted only once. Clones ranked in the top ten supply roughly 6.2% of the sample.

This clonotype was seen a handful of times. Its binding antigen is unknown. The sample holds no much larger clone one base away, and base qualities are not on file. Read against the paper, the sample's time point label means: sample taken at primary tumor resection. Whole RNA extracted from tumor and nontumor lung tissue, or from cryopreserved PBMC samples, was used for TCR sequencing without cell sorting. Donors were over 60 patients with early-stage, untreated non-small cell lung cancer from the lung TRACERx cohort. Patients were selected for TCR sequencing only if sufficient RNA was available from at least two tumor regions. V is trimmed back by 4 bases and J by 6 bases, and the junction contains 10 bases that no gene match accounts for. The CDR3, from cysteine to phenylalanine, totals 15 residues. The retained sequence is limited to the CDR3, 45 bases, with the frame set at the first base. The germline V gene supplies CDR1 SGHTA and CDR2 FQGNSA.

General study outcomes and caveats: Additional single-cell paired TCR alpha and beta sequencing was considered necessary to confirm, at a functional level, the hypothesis that regional TCRs recognize regional mutations. Ubiquitous expanded tumor TCRs showed up in blood more often at tumor resection than at routine follow-up.

The sample here was PBMCs, taken at surgery. The sequence is built from TRBV7-2 and TRBJ2-7, with 9 bases matching TRBD1. This sequence originates from a male donor with early-stage non-small cell lung cancer. The DNA sequence reads TGTGCCAGCAGCTCGGAAGGGACAGGGATTTTCGAGCAGTACTTC. This gives the protein CASSSEGTGIFEQYF.